Listed here are 24 T cell receptor beta chains from one sample, sequenced in a study of PD-L1 blockade in urothelial cancer. Clones were read by immunoSEQ multiplex PCR, and TCRdb kept only the in-frame ones, dropping some. The sample lists tens of thousands of clones, more than 65% seen once, with about 10% in the top ten. Time point in this sample: pretreatment peripheral blood. The starting material was PBMCs, obtained around atezolizumab (anti-PD-L1) treatment. The receptors here all came from a man aged 70 or older with urothelial cancer.

This clone was observed a single time. The chain links TRBV28 to TRBJ1-1; D call uncertain. Germline CDR1 and CDR2: MDHEN and SYDVKM. With 2 bases removed from V and 0 bases from J, the gap between germline ends came to 7 bases. The CDR3 has 14 residues. This chain's CDR3 is CASSLTPMNTEAFF. The CDR3 DNA sequence: TGTGCCAGCAGTTTAACCCCTATGAACACTGAAGCTTTCTTT. Together with reference TRBV28 and TRBJ1-1, the CDR3 gives the full variable domain: DVKVTQSSRYLVKRTGEKVFLECVQDMDHENMFWYRQDPGLGLRLIYFSYDVKMKEKGDIPEGYSVSREKKERFSLILESASTNQTSMYLCASSLTPMNTEAFFGQGTRLTVV.

The chain links TRBV5-6 to TRBJ2-1; tentative D call: TRBD2 (5 bases). Germline assignment: CDR1 SGHDT and CDR2 YYEEEE. V was pared by 0 bases and J by 8 bases, with 12 bases between. The CDR3 has 14 amino acids. For the CDR3, the DNA is TGTGCCAGCAGCTTGGACCTAACGGGATATGAGCAGTTCTTC. This codes for CASSLDLTGYEQFF.

This clone was detected only a few times. The CDR3 is CAWSSLGEVGYTF. The CDR3 DNA is TGTGCCTGGAGTAGCCTGGGGGAGGTGGGCTACACCTTC. The chain recombines TRBV30 with TRBJ1-2, with D possibly being TRBD1 (5 bases). Germline CDR1 and CDR2: GTSNPN and SVGIG (reference sequence). This CDR3 has 13 amino acids. The V end lost 2 bases, the J end lost 8 bases, and 15 bases lay between the germline ends.

In its sample, this clone was seen once. This chain connects TRBV28 to TRBJ2-7; TRBD2 agrees at 12 bases. The ends lost 5 bases at V and 0 bases at J; junction bases unmatched: 8. CDR3 size: 17 residues. The germline CDR1 and CDR2 sequences are MDHEN and SYDVKM. The CDR3 region is CASSPGLAGLSSYEQYF. The CDR3 DNA follows: TGTGCCAGCAGTCCGGGACTAGCGGGCCTGAGCTCCTACGAGCAGTACTTC.

V usage is TRBV9 and J usage is TRBJ1-2; the match to TRBD1 covers 9 bases. The CDR3 extends over 16 amino acids. Germline loops: CDR1 SGDLS, CDR2 YYNGEE. The ends lost 3 bases at V and 4 bases at J; junction bases unmatched: 10. This chain's CDR3 is CASSANRDRASYGYTF. For the CDR3, the DNA is TGTGCCAGCAGCGCAAACCGGGACAGGGCATCCTATGGCTACACCTTC.

This sequence joins TRBV15 and TRBJ1-3; 9 nucleotides align to TRBD1. Trimming at V came to 5 bases and at J to 4 bases, leaving 6 bases not matched to a gene. Germline V gives CDR1 LNHNV, CDR2 YYDKDF (reference sequence). The CDR3 contains 15 residues. The CDR3 coding sequence is TGTGCCACCAGCGCCGGGACAGGGTCCGGAAACACCATATATTTT. Protein product: CATSAGTGSGNTIYF.

The chain uses TRBV27 and TRBJ2-6; 10 bases agree with TRBD1. The CDR3 is made up of 16 amino acids. Per germline, CDR1 MNHEY and CDR2 SMNVEV (reference sequence). The J segment lost 12 bases and the V segment lost 4 bases, leaving 12 bases of the junction unmatched. The CDR3, as DNA: TGTGCCAGCAGTTCCTCCGGACAGGGGGTAATGGGCGTCCTGACTTTC. Amino acid sequence: CASSSSGQGVMGVLTF.

The rearrangement links TRBV9 to TRBJ2-7, with D possibly TRBD2 on 7 matching bases. Germline V gene sequence: CDR1 SGDLS, CDR2 YYNGEE. The CDR3 spans 16 residues. With 3 bases removed from V and 2 bases from J, the gap between germline ends came to 18 bases. The CDR3, as DNA: TGTGCCAGCAGCGAGAGGGGGGGGTCGGCCACCTACGAGCAGTACTTC. Amino acids: CASSERGGSATYEQYF.

The gene calls are TRBV7-2 and TRBJ1-4, with 7 bases identical to TRBD1. In germline, CDR1 is SGHTA, CDR2 FQGNSA. The CDR3 is 16 amino acids. V trimming: 5 bases; J trimming: 3 bases; junction bases outside the gene matches: 9. CDR3 sequence (DNA): TGTGCCAGCAGCCCGACAGGGTACCCCTCTAATGAAAAACTGTTTTTT. Translated: CASSPTGYPSNEKLFF.

The V call is TRBV25-1, the J call TRBJ1-2, with D hard to call. The CDR3 extends over 15 amino acids. The V gene lost 3 bases and the J gene lost 4 bases, with 15 bases spanning the gap. Germline V gene data show CDR1 as MGHDK and CDR2 as SYGVNS. CDR3 bases: TGTGCCAGCAGTGAGGGCCAGGCCCCCCTCTATGGCTACACCTTC. Protein sequence: CASSEGQAPLYGYTF.

This rearrangement joins TRBV6-6 to TRBJ1-1; D not resolved. V dropped 10 bases and J dropped 0 bases, with 9 bases sitting between them. The CDR3 has 12 residues. The germline V gene has CDR1 MNHNY and CDR2 SVGAGI (reference sequence). Here the CDR3 DNA reads TGTGCCACCCGTACAGTGAACACTGAAGCTTTCTTT. Amino acid sequence: CATRTVNTEAFF.

The chain uses TRBV6-7 and TRBJ2-7, with 7 bases matching TRBD2. TRBV6-7 carries the ORF label, with uncertain function. V shed 7 bases and J 1 base; nucleotides not matched to a gene: 10. The length of the CDR3 is 15 residues. CDR3 DNA sequence: TGTGCCAGCATAGCTAGCGGAACCCTTTCCTACGAGCAGTACTTC. Its translation is CASIASGTLSYEQYF.

This chain connects TRBV29-1 to TRBJ2-7; D may be TRBD1 (5 bases). The germline gives CDR1 SQVTM, CDR2 ANQGSEA. The CDR3 is 16 amino acids. Trimming pared 6 bases from V and 0 bases from J, leaving 21 bases between. The CDR3 protein is CSVARGHFTDSYEQYF. CDR3 DNA sequence: TGCAGCGTGGCCCGAGGACACTTCACCGACTCCTACGAGCAGTACTTC.

The chain recombines TRBV10-2 with TRBJ1-5; D perhaps matches TRBD1 (5 bases). This CDR3 contains 15 residues. Germline V gene data show CDR1 as WSHSY and CDR2 as SAAADI. The ends were cut back, 3 bases at V and 4 bases at J, with 13 bases in the middle. This chain's CDR3 is CASSDWGVENQPQHF. The CDR3 DNA reads TGCGCCAGCAGTGATTGGGGCGTGGAAAATCAGCCCCAGCATTTT.

V usage is TRBV4-1 and J usage is TRBJ2-3; 7 bases line up with TRBD2. V lost 2 bases, J lost 6 bases, and 11 bases stayed unmatched. The CDR3 consists of 16 residues. Germline assignment: CDR1 MGHRA and CDR2 YSYEKL. The CDR3 here is CASSQSRTSRADTQYF. The CDR3 DNA is TGCGCCAGCAGCCAAAGCCGGACTAGTCGGGCGGATACGCAGTATTTT.

The rearrangement uses TRBV28 and TRBJ2-7; 9 positions agree with TRBD2. With V trimmed by 7 bases and J by 5 bases, 12 bases remained unmatched. CDR1 is MDHEN and CDR2 is SYDVKM in the germline V gene. The CDR3 runs to 15 residues. In nucleotides, the CDR3 is TGTGCCAGCACTCCCGGCGGCGGGAGGGCCGACGAGCAGTACTTC. Amino acids: CASTPGGGRADEQYF.

The chain combines TRBV6-1 with TRBJ2-1; the match to TRBD2 covers 8 bases. CDR1 and CDR2 from the germline V gene are MNHNS and SASEGT. V trimming: 4 bases; J trimming: 0 bases; junction bases outside the gene matches: 11. CDR3 size: 18 residues. CDR3 in amino acids: CASSATSVFADSYNEQFF. The CDR3 DNA is TGTGCCAGCAGTGCGACTAGCGTCTTCGCTGACTCCTACAATGAGCAGTTCTTC.

The rearrangement links TRBV6-1 to TRBJ2-3; 8 positions match TRBD2. V lost 2 bases and J lost 2; bases outside the gene matches: 12. The CDR3 totals 18 residues. Looked up from germline, CDR1 is MNHNS and CDR2 is SASEGT. CDR3 amino acids: CASSELRGASGPTDTQYF. The DNA of the CDR3 is TGTGCCAGCAGTGAATTAAGGGGGGCTAGCGGGCCCACAGATACGCAGTATTTT.

The genes are TRBV18 and TRBJ2-7; D is possibly TRBD2 (8 bases). V was cut by 4 bases and J by 0 bases, with 13 bases left in between. Looked up from germline, CDR1 is KGHSH and CDR2 is LQKENI. CDR3 size: 15 residues. Here the CDR3 DNA reads TGTGCCAGCTCACTAGCGGGACAGAACTCCTACGAGCAGTACTTC. Protein product: CASSLAGQNSYEQYF.

The chain combines TRBV5-1 with TRBJ2-1; maybe TRBD1 (5 bases). Germline loops: CDR1 SGHRS, CDR2 YFSETQ. This CDR3 has 17 residues. Trimming pared 1 base from V and 0 bases from J, leaving 14 bases between. CDR3 loop: CASSLWGYSDSYNEQFF. The CDR3 DNA is TGCGCCAGCAGCTTGTGGGGCTACTCTGACTCCTACAATGAGCAGTTCTTC.

The gene calls are TRBV29-1 and TRBJ2-1; 7 bases line up with TRBD2. V gave up 7 bases and J gave up 1 base; unmatched junction bases: 10. The CDR3 is 15 amino acids. Germline V CDR1 and CDR2: SQVTM, ANQGSEA. The CDR3: CSGWAGESSYNEQFF. The DNA of the CDR3 is TGCAGCGGTTGGGCGGGAGAGAGTTCCTACAATGAGCAGTTCTTC.

The chain joins TRBV5-4 to TRBJ2-3; D is uncertain. This CDR3 has 14 residues. CDR1 is SGHNT, CDR2 YYREEE, per germline (reference sequence). V shed 2 bases and J shed 2 bases, with 9 bases lying between them. CDR3 bases: TGTGCCAGCAGCTTCCCGACTGACACAGATACGCAGTATTTT. Translating it yields CASSFPTDTDTQYF.

The chain uses TRBV5-1 and TRBJ2-7; D is perhaps TRBD2 (5 bases). Germline lookup yields CDR1 SGHRS and CDR2 YFSETQ. This CDR3 region has 13 residues. V was shortened by 0 bases and J by 5 bases, with 9 bases between the two germline ends. The CDR3 is CASSLAVSDEQYF. The CDR3 DNA is TGCGCCAGCAGCTTGGCAGTTAGCGACGAGCAGTACTTC.

V is TRBV10-2 and J is TRBJ2-7; D might be TRBD2 (6 bases). The CDR3 length is 14 residues. CDR1 is WSHSY, CDR2 SAAADI, per germline. V gave up 6 bases and J gave up 1 base, with 13 bases separating them. CDR3: CASSAGAGSYEQYF. Here the CDR3 DNA reads TGCGCCAGCAGCGCCGGGGCGGGGTCCTACGAGCAGTACTTC.